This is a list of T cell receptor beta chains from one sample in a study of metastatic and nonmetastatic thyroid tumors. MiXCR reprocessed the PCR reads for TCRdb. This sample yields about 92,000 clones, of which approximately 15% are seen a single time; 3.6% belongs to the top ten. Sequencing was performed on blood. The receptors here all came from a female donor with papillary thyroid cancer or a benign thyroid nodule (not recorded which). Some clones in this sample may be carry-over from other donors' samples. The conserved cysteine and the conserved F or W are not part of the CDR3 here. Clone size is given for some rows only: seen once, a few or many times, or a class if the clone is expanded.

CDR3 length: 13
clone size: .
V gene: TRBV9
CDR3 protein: ASSAGTAYNSHLD

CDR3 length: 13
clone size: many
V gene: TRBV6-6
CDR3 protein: ASSYSRHLNTEAF

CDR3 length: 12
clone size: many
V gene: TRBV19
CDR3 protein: ASKGGQVQETQY

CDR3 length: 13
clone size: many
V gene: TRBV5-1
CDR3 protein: ASSFRDRGIHEQF

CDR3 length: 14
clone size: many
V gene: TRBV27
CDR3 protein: ASSLSSRGRSYEQY

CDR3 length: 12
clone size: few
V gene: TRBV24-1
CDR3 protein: ASSFGGWGTEAF

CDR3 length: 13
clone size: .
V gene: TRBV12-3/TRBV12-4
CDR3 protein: VSSPRLAGTDTQY

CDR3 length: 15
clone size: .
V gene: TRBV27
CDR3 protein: ASSKWGLAGVYNEQF

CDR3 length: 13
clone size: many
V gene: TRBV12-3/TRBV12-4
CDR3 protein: ASSPTSGGRNEQF

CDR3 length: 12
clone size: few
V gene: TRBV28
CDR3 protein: ASSVAGGTDTQY

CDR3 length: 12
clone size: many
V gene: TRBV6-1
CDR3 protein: ASAYDRGPYEQY

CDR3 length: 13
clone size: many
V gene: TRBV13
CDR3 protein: ASSLRPLTTGELF

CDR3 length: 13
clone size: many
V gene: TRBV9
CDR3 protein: ASSPTRDHKLEQY

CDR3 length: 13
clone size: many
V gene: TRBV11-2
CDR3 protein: ASSLEPLTGDTQY

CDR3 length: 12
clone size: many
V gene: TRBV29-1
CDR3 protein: SVVLGTGIYEQY

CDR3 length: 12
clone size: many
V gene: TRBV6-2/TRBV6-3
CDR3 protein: ASSGQPQSYEQY

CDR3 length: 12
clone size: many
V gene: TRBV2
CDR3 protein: ASTLGDKNTEAF

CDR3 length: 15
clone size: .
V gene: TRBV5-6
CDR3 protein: ASSYQPASGGVSEQF

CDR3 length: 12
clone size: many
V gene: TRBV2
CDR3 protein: ASSVQGTGGPLH

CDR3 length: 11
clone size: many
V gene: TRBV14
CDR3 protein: ASSQVGQETQY

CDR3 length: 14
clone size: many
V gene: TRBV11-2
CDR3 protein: ASSLERSRSGNTIY

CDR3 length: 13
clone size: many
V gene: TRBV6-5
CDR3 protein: ASSYGTGGGYGYT

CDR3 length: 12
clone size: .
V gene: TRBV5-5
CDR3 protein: ASSFRRLDYEQY

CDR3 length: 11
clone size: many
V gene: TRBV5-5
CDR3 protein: ASTQGIDYGYT

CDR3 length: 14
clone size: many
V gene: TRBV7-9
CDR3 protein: ASSLEGGGPRETQY

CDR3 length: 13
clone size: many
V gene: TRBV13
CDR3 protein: ASSWGTGRYSPLH

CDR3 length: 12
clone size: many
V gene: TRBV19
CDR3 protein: AQPPGLATNTQY

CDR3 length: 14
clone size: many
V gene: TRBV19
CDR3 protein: ASSTLTGGETGELF

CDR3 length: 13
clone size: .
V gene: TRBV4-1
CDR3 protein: ASSQPRDRGYEQY

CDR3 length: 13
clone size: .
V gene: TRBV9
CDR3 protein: SSSVNPDSVEEQY

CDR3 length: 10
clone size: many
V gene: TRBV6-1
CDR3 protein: ASTSLGLGAF

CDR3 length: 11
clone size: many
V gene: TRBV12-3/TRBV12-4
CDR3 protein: ASTGQGVDGYT

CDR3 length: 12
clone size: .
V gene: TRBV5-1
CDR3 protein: ASSQGTYGNTIY

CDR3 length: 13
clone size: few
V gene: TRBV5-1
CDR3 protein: ASSLAGRHSDTQY

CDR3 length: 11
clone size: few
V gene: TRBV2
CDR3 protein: ASGGQGIYEQY

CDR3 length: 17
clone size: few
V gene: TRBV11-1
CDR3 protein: ASSSILNRVDNTAGELF

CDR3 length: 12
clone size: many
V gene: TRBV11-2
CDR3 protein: ASSGLDGSFEAF

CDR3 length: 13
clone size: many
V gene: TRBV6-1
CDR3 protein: ASSGSRGGVYEQY

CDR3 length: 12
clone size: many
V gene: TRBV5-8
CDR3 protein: ASSPGDRDYGYT

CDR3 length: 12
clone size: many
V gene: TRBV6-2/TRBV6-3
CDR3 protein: ASSYGSSLGEQF

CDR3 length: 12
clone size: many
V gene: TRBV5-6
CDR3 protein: ASSLGTVAYEQY

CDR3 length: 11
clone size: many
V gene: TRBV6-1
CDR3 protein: ASQGSAKDEQY

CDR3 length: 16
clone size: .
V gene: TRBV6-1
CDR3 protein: ASSERGLEGANTGEMF

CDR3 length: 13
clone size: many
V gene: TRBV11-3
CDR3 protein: ASSPGTGATYEQY

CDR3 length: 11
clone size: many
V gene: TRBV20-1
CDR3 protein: SAVLGSTDTQY

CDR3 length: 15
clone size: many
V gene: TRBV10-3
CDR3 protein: AISDRAGRSNTGELF

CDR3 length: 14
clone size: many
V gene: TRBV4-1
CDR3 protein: ASSQDETQGNQPQH

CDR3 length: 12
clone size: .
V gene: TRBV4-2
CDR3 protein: ASSPGTINEKLF

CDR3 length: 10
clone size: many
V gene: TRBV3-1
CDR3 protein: ASSPLRGDYT